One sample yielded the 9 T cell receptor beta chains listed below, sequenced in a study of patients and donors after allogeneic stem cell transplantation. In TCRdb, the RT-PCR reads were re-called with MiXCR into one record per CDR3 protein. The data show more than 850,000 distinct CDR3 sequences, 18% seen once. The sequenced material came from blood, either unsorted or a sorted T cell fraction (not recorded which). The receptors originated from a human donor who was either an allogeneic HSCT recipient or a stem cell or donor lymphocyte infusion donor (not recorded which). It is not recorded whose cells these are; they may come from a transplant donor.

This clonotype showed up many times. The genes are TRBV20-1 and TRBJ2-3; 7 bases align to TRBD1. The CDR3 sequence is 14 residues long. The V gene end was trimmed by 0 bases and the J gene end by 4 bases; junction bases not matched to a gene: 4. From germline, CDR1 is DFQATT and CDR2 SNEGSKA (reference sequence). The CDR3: CSARELQGADTQYF. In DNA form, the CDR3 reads TGCAGTGCTAGAGAGCTTCAGGGGGCAGATACGCAGTATTTT.

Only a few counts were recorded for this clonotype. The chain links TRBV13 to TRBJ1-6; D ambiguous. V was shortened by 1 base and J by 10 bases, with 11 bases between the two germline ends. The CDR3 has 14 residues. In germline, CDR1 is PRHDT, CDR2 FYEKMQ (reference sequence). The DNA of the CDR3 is TGTGCCAGCAGCTTAGACGGTTGGGAATCACCCCTCCACTTT. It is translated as CASSLDGWESPLHF.

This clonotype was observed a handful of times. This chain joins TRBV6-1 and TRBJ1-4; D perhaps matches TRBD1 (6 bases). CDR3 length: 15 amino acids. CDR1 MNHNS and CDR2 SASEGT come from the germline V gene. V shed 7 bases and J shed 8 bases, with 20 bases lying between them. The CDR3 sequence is CASTDTGFDWEKLFF. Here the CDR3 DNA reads TGTGCCAGCACCGATACAGGGTTCGACTGGGAAAAACTGTTTTTT.

CDR3 sequence: CASSRLRTGVGGNTIYF. The CDR3 region has the DNA TGTGCCAGCAGCCGCCTCAGGACAGGGGTCGGCGGAAACACCATATATTTT. The chain combines TRBV12-3 or TRBV12-4 with TRBJ1-3; TRBD1 matches at 9 bases. The V segment lost 6 bases and the J segment 4 bases; nucleotides outside the gene matches: 13. CDR3 length equals 17 residues.

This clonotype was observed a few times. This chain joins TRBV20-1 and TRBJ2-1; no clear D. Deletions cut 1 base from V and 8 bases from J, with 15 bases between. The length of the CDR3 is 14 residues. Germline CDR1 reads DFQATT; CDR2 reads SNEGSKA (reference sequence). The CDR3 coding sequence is TGCAGTGCTAGAGGGGAAGGTAATATCTATGAGCAGTTCTTC. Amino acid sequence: CSARGEGNIYEQFF.

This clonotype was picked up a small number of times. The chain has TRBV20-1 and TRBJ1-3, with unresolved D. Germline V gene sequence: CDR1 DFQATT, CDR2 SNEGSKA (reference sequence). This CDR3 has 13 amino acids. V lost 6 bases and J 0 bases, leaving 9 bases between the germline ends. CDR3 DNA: TGCAGTGCGCCCGATATCTCTGGAAACACCATATATTTT. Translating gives CSAPDISGNTIYF.

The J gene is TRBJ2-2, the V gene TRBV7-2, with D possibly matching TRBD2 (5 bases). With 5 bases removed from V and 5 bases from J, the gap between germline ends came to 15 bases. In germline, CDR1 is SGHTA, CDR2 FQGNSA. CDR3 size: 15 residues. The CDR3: CASSHLRGNTGELFF. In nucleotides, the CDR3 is TGTGCCAGCAGCCATCTTCGGGGAAATACCGGGGAGCTGTTTTTT.

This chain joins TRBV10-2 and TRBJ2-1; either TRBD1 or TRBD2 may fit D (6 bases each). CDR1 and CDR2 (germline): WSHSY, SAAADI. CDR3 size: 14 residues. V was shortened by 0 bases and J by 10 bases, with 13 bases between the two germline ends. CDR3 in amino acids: CASSESSGAGEQFF. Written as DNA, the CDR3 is TGCGCCAGCAGTGAGTCCTCGGGGGCCGGAGAGCAGTTCTTC.

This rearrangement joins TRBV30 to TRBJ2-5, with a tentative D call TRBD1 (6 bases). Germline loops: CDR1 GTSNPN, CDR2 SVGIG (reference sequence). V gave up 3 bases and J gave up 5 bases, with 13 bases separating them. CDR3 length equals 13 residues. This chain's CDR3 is CAWRDRAIETQYF. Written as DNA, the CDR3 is TGTGCCTGGAGGGACAGAGCGATCGAGACCCAGTACTTC.